A single sample gave rise to the 11 T cell receptor beta chains below, sequenced in a study of T cells in women clearing cervical HPV infection. The repertoire was sequenced with immunoSEQ multiplex PCR; TCRdb's copy has only in-frame clones and lacks some. The listing records approximately 35,000 clones. Sequenced: blood buffy coat. The receptors were gathered from a woman aged 18 to 75 with a cervical HPV16 infection that either progressed to CIN3+ or cleared (not recorded which).

A note on this clone: The read falls 3 residues short of the CDR3 end, and the missing part is taken from the germline J gene. The rearrangement joins TRBV7-3 to TRBJ2-3, with TRBD1 as a possible D gene (6 bases). Germline CDR1 and CDR2: SGHTA and FQGTGA. The CDR3 runs to 14 residues. V lost 5 bases to trimming and J lost 5 bases, with 14 bases between them. The CDR3 is CASSPGEGGDTQYF. The CDR3 DNA, read in part, is TGTGCCAGCAGCCCAGGGGAAGGGGGAGATACG.

The CDR3 is CASSSQGQNTEAFF. CDR3 bases read: TGTGCCAGCAGTTCCCAGGGACAGAACACTGAA. This chain uses TRBV5-5 with TRBJ1-1; D might be TRBD1 (6 bases). The DNA ends 3 residues before the CDR3 does, and the rest of the CDR3 is filled in from the germline J gene. Germline V gives CDR1 SGHKS, CDR2 YYEKEE (reference sequence). Deletions cut 5 bases from V and 1 base from J, with 12 bases between. The CDR3 is 14 residues long.

Details on this clone: The read ends 3 residues before the CDR3 terminus; that terminus is restored from the germline J gene. The V gene is TRBV19, the J gene TRBJ1-2; D is unresolved. Germline CDR1 and CDR2: LNHDA and SQIVND (reference sequence). Trimming left V 7 bases short and J 5 bases short, with 14 bases between. This CDR3 has 13 residues. The sequenced CDR3 bases are TGTGCCAGTAATCTAGGTCTGGCGTATGGC. Protein: CASNLGLAYG. The entire CDR3 is CASNLGLAYGYTF.

As for this clone: The CDR3 end falls 3 residues outside the read, so it is completed with the germline J gene. The chain recombines TRBV7-3 with TRBJ1-2; the D is unclear. This CDR3 is built from 16 residues. The germline V gene encodes CDR1 SGHTA and CDR2 FQGTGA. The CDR3 protein is CASSLNSGSSYNDYTF. CDR3 bases read: TGTGCCAGCAGCTTAAATAGCGGGAGTTCCTACAATGAC.

With regard to this clone: Read sequence stops 3 residues before the CDR3 end, and the germline J gene provides the missing end. The V call is TRBV30, the J call TRBJ2-1, with a tentative D call TRBD2 (6 bases). The CDR3 runs 17 residues. The V gene's germline CDR1 is GTSNPN and CDR2 SVGIG (reference sequence). Trimming stripped 2 bases from V and 8 bases from J, with 25 bases between. The CDR3 reads CAWSIGAGFGVGDEQFF. Partial CDR3 DNA: TGTGCCTGGAGTATTGGAGCGGGCTTTGGGGTCGGCGATGAG.

A word on this clone: The sequence runs out 3 residues before the end of the CDR3; the remainder is reconstructed from the germline J gene. The chain recombines TRBV5-1 with TRBJ2-2, with a tentative D call TRBD2 (6 bases). The CDR3 contains 15 residues. With 3 bases removed from V and 2 bases from J, the gap between germline ends came to 11 bases. Germline V gene lookup returns CDR1 SGHRS and CDR2 YFSETQ. The CDR3 loop is CASSSYSGNTGELFF. The covered CDR3 bases are TGCGCCAGCAGCTCTTATAGCGGCAACACCGGGGAG.

About this clone itself: Read data end 3 residues before the CDR3 end; the end is taken from the germline J gene. This chain joins TRBV5-4 and TRBJ2-1, with D perhaps TRBD1 (6 bases). This CDR3 has 14 amino acids. Trimming cost V 2 bases and J 1 base, with 7 bases left between them. Germline-derived CDR1 and CDR2 are SGHNT and YYREEE (reference sequence). The CDR3 sequence: CASSFRGSYNEQFF. Partial CDR3 DNA: TGTGCCAGCAGCTTCAGGGGTTCCTACAATGAG.

For this clone: The read ends 3 residues before the CDR3 terminus; that terminus is restored from the germline J gene. The chain carries TRBV6-1 and TRBJ1-6, with 7 bases lining up with TRBD1. The V segment lost 4 bases and the J segment 5 bases; nucleotides outside the gene matches: 5. CDR1 and CDR2 from the germline V gene are MNHNS and SASEGT. CDR3 length: 15 residues. The CDR3 DNA, read in part, is TGTGCCAGCAGTGCCCAGACAGGGAATAATTCACCC. Its translation is CASSAQTGNNSP. The CDR3 as a whole reads CASSAQTGNNSPLHF.

On this clone: The DNA ends 3 residues before the CDR3 does, and the rest of the CDR3 is filled in from the germline J gene. The chain is built from TRBV5-1 and TRBJ2-1; TRBD1 is a possible D gene (5 bases). V was clipped by 5 bases and J by 5 bases, with 11 bases between them. This CDR3 is built from 13 residues. CDR1 is SGHRS, CDR2 YFSETQ, per germline. Incomplete CDR3 DNA: TGCGCCAGCAGGCCCTCAGGGAACAATGAG. Translation: CASRPSGNNE. The CDR3 reads in full as CASRPSGNNEQFF.

Note on this clone: Sequencing ends 3 residues short of the CDR3 end; the germline J gene provides the rest. The gene calls are TRBV2 and TRBJ2-7; unclear D gene. Looked up from germline, CDR1 is SNHLY and CDR2 is FYNNEI. The CDR3 is 14 amino acids. Trimming pared 1 base from V and 0 bases from J, leaving 7 bases between. CDR3: CASSEGLLSYEQYF. CDR3 bases read: TGTGCCAGCAGTGAAGGGCTCCTCTCCTACGAG.

Concerning this clone: The sequence runs out 3 residues before the end of the CDR3; the remainder is reconstructed from the germline J gene. J is TRBJ1-2 and V is TRBV5-6, with a tentative D call TRBD1 (5 bases). The CDR3 totals 14 residues. Germline-derived CDR1 and CDR2 are SGHDT and YYEEEE. V gave up 2 bases and J gave up 2 bases, with 10 bases separating them. This chain's CDR3 is CASSFRGVNYGYTF. The CDR3 DNA, read in part, is TGTGCCAGCAGCTTCCGGGGGGTCAACTATGGC.